This T cell receptor beta chain originates from a study of post-analysis software for immune sequencing data. Every TCR beta cDNA library bore unique molecular identifiers. TCRdb recomputed calls from the PCR reads with MiXCR, one row per CDR3 protein. The data show more than 450,000 distinct CDR3 sequences, with 44% seen just once and roughly 1.7% held by the top ten. Points from the study as a whole: Five TRBV segments (TRBV5-6, TRBV5-1 and TRBV20-1 among them) occurred more frequently in patients than in controls. Compared with controls, patients showed significantly lower normalized Chao1 diversity.

The CDR3 is 14 residues long. V was trimmed by 6 bases and J by 3 bases, leaving 14 bases between them. CDR1 and CDR2 from the germline V gene are ENHRY and SYGVKD. Note on this clonotype: Antigen specificity is unknown.

Material: blood. The rearrangement uses TRBV10-3 and TRBJ1-2; D gene unclear. The clonotype originates from a girl aged 5-17 years with multiple sclerosis. Here the CDR3 DNA reads TGTGCCATCAGCGGAGAATCTCAAGACTATGGCTACACCTTC. Its protein product is CAISGESQDYGYTF.